Below are 20 T cell receptor beta chains sequenced from a single sample in a study of T cell responses to AZD1222 COVID-19 vaccine. Data came from immunoSEQ multiplex PCR; TCRdb stores just in-frame clones and leaves some out. The repertoire includes about 140,000 clones, under 95% of them detected once, and 1.2% to 1.5% sits in the top ten. The sequences come from peripheral blood, collected on day 0 of AZD1222 vaccination. The origin of the receptors is an adult in good health.

The chain carries TRBV6-5 and TRBJ2-5; 11 bases match TRBD2. Trimming cost V 5 bases and J 3 bases; bases outside gene matches: 5. The V gene's germline CDR1 is MNHEY and CDR2 SVGAGI. This CDR3 contains 15 residues. This CDR3 is CASSPTTSGKETQYF. The CDR3, as DNA: TGTGCCAGCAGTCCAACGACTAGCGGGAAAGAGACCCAGTACTTC.

J is TRBJ2-7 and V is TRBV5-1, with 9 bases that match TRBD1. V lost 4 bases and J lost 1; bases outside the gene matches: 9. CDR1 and CDR2 (germline): SGHRS, YFSETQ. The CDR3 totals 16 residues. CDR3 sequence reads: CASSQRPGQGSYEQYF. DNA of the CDR3: TGCGCCAGCAGCCAAAGACCGGGACAGGGATCCTACGAGCAGTACTTC.

The rearrangement uses TRBV23-1 and TRBJ1-1, with D hard to call. TRBV23-1 is flagged as an ORF with uncertain function. This CDR3 spans 14 amino acids. The ends were cut back, 2 bases at V and 0 bases at J, with 7 bases in the middle. The CDR3 coding sequence is TGCGCCAGCAGTCAACGGCCGTTGAACACTGAAGCTTTCTTT. Translated: CASSQRPLNTEAFF.

The genes are TRBV2 and TRBJ1-5; no reliable D call. Germline V CDR1 and CDR2: SNHLY, FYNNEI. The CDR3 is 14 residues long. The V gene lost 7 bases and the J gene lost 2 bases, with 12 bases spanning the gap. CDR3 sequence (DNA): TGTGCCAGCAAGAAAGGGATGGGCAATCAGCCCCAGCATTTT. It specifies CASKKGMGNQPQHF.

V usage is TRBV4-3 and J usage is TRBJ1-2; possible D gene TRBD1, 6 bases. The germline CDR1 and CDR2 sequences are LGHNA and YSLEER. The CDR3 length is 18 residues. The germline V and J ends were trimmed by 4 bases and 5 bases, with 26 bases remaining between them. CDR3 bases: TGCGCCAGCAGCCGAAATATCGCCCTCCGGGGGCGCAGGTATGGCTACACCTTC. This sequence encodes CASSRNIALRGRRYGYTF.

The DNA of the CDR3 is TGTGCCAGCTCCGCCGGACAGGGTAGGCGCGAGCAGTACTTC. Translated: CASSAGQGRREQYF. The chain links TRBV18 to TRBJ2-7; 8 bases are a match to TRBD1. This CDR3 region has 14 residues. V was clipped by 6 bases and J by 6 bases; unmatched bases: 10. Germline V gene sequence: CDR1 KGHSH, CDR2 LQKENI.

The chain joins TRBV10-2 to TRBJ1-4, with unresolved D. The ends were cut back, 1 base at V and 8 bases at J, with 17 bases in the middle. The CDR3 sequence is 16 residues long. CDR1 and CDR2 from the germline V gene are WSHSY and SAAADI. CDR3: CASSELKGGSEEKLFF. CDR3 nucleotide sequence: TGCGCCAGCAGTGAGTTGAAGGGAGGGTCAGAGGAAAAACTGTTTTTT.

The J gene is TRBJ2-2, the V gene TRBV28; 14 nucleotides match TRBD2. The ends lost 3 bases at V and 5 bases at J; junction bases unmatched: 17. Germline V gene lookup returns CDR1 MDHEN and CDR2 SYDVKM. There are 21 residues in the CDR3. CDR3 sequence: CASSFVAGTSGSDPQTGELFF. In DNA, the CDR3 is TGTGCCAGCAGTTTCGTGGCCGGGACTAGCGGGAGCGATCCCCAAACCGGGGAGCTGTTTTTT.

The CDR3 nucleotides read TGTGCCAGCGCGAAGCGGGAGGGCTCCTACGAGCAGTACTTC. This codes for CASAKREGSYEQYF. The chain combines TRBV6-5 with TRBJ2-7; TRBD2 matches 10 bases. From germline, CDR1 is MNHEY and CDR2 SVGAGI. The CDR3 has 14 amino acids. The trim removed 8 bases at V and 0 bases at J, leaving 4 bases unmatched.

V gene TRBV18 combines with J gene TRBJ1-1; 10 nucleotides line up with TRBD1. V lost 7 bases to trimming and J lost 0 bases; unmatched junction nucleotides: 8. The CDR3 length is 16 residues. Per the germline V gene, CDR1 is KGHSH and CDR2 is LQKENI. The CDR3 DNA reads as TGTGCCAGCTTACCCCTGACAGGGGGCCTGAACACTGAAGCTTTCTTT. Translation gives CASLPLTGGLNTEAFF.

This chain connects TRBV15 to TRBJ1-1; D remains unclear. The germline V gene encodes CDR1 LNHNV and CDR2 YYDKDF (reference sequence). Trimming left V 0 bases short and J 8 bases short, with 10 bases between. The CDR3 is 13 amino acids. The CDR3 nucleotides read TGTGCCACCAGCAGAGAGAGGGCCAGGGAAGCTTTCTTT. Translated: CATSRERAREAFF.

The chain combines TRBV24-1 with TRBJ2-1; 8 bases align to TRBD2. The V gene end was trimmed by 4 bases and the J gene end by 5 bases; junction bases not matched to a gene: 9. Germline V gives CDR1 KGHDR, CDR2 SFDVKD. The CDR3 loop spans 16 amino acids. DNA of the CDR3: TGTGCCACCAGTGACCCTAGCGGGCGGGGAAACAATGAGCAGTTCTTC. It encodes CATSDPSGRGNNEQFF.

The chain recombines TRBV4-3 with TRBJ1-1, with D unclear. Germline V CDR1 and CDR2: LGHNA, YSLEER. V lost 0 bases and J lost 0, with 8 bases in between. This CDR3 has 15 residues. The CDR3 DNA reads TGCGCCAGCAGCCAAGATTGGGTGGTGAACACTGAAGCTTTCTTT. This encodes CASSQDWVVNTEAFF.

This rearrangement joins TRBV4-3 to TRBJ2-1; 7 positions agree with TRBD2. The CDR3 contains 15 residues. J gave up 3 bases and V 0 bases, and 2 bases lay outside the gene matches. Germline-derived CDR1 and CDR2 are LGHNA and YSLEER. The CDR3 sequence is CASSQEASGYNEQFF. Here the CDR3 DNA reads TGCGCCAGCAGCCAAGAGGCTAGCGGCTACAATGAGCAGTTCTTC.

The chain is built from TRBV25-1 and TRBJ1-4, with TRBD1 as a possible D gene (5 bases). Per germline, CDR1 MGHDK and CDR2 SYGVNS. The CDR3 runs to 15 residues. Between the trimmed V and J ends, which lost 3 bases and 5 bases, there was a span of 13 bases. This CDR3 reads CASSELGGDNEKLFF. The CDR3 DNA reads as TGTGCCAGCAGTGAGTTGGGAGGGGACAATGAAAAACTGTTTTTT.

The chain has TRBV7-9 and TRBJ2-3; D might be TRBD2 (6 bases). This CDR3 is 14 amino acids long. CDR1 is SEHNR and CDR2 is FQNEAQ in the germline V gene (reference sequence). V lost 0 bases and J 7 bases, leaving 11 bases between the germline ends. DNA of the CDR3: TGTGCCAGCAGCTTAGCCGGAGGGGTAAATACGCAGTATTTT. This codes for CASSLAGGVNTQYF.

The chain recombines TRBV6-4 with TRBJ1-6, with D unresolved. CDR3 length equals 13 residues. Trimming took off 2 bases at V and 7 bases at J, with 6 bases between the two ends. The V gene's germline CDR1 is MRHNA and CDR2 SNTAGT. The CDR3 is CASSDQQNSPLHF. The CDR3 region has the DNA TGTGCCAGCAGTGACCAGCAGAATTCACCCCTCCACTTT.

J is TRBJ1-4 and V is TRBV14; D is unclear. This CDR3 spans 17 amino acids. Trimming removed 5 bases from V and 4 bases from J, with 20 bases in between. In germline, CDR1 is SGHDN, CDR2 FVKESK. The CDR3 here is CASSRRLGSGSNEKLFF. CDR3 bases: TGTGCCAGCAGCAGAAGACTCGGTAGCGGCAGTAATGAAAAACTGTTTTTT. The full variable domain, with the rest looked up from reference TRBV14 and TRBJ1-4, is EAGVTQFPSHSVIEKGQTVTLRCDPISGHDNLYWYRRVMGKEIKFLLHFVKESKQDESGMPNNRFLAERTGGTYSTLKVQPAELEDSGVYFCASSRRLGSGSNEKLFFGSGTQLSVL.

This clone has only one observation. V usage is TRBV19 and J usage is TRBJ2-2; no clear D. Looked up from germline, CDR1 is LNHDA and CDR2 is SQIVND (reference sequence). Deletions cut 5 bases from V and 4 bases from J, with 17 bases between. The CDR3 runs 16 residues. The CDR3 DNA reads TGTGCCAGTAGTCCAACCTCCCGTCTCGTCACCGGGGAGCTGTTTTTT. Translation gives CASSPTSRLVTGELFF.

The chain recombines TRBV24-1 with TRBJ1-2; D remains ambiguous. The CDR3 is made up of 12 amino acids. V was clipped by 3 bases and J by 5 bases, with 6 bases between them. Germline CDR1 is KGHDR and CDR2 is SFDVKD. The CDR3 region has the DNA TGTGCCACCAGTGATGGCCGTTATGGCTACACCTTC. Translating it yields CATSDGRYGYTF.